This is a list of T cell receptor beta chains from one sample in a study of T cell responses to AZD1222 COVID-19 vaccine. Here immunoSEQ multiplex PCR was the method, and the copy in TCRdb shows in-frame clones only, minus some. The data contain around 120,000 clones, approximately 88% of them seen just once; the ten biggest clones take up around a quarter. This specimen was peripheral blood, taken on day 0 of AZD1222 vaccination. Receptors originate from an adult in good health. Both conserved end residues are part of each CDR3. A D gene is named only where the DNA matches it firmly. Rows may omit the clone size; those that give it use once, few, many or a size class.

TGTGCCACCTTTAGCGGAATGAACACTGAAGCTTTCTTT	CATFSGMNTEAFF	TRBV11-2	TRBJ1-1	-	once
TGCGCCAGCAGTCAAAGTCGGGGGGTCGGGACTAGCGGGTCGAAGAGGCCCTACAATGAGCAGTTCTTC	CASSQSRGVGTSGSKRPYNEQFF	TRBV23-1	TRBJ2-1	TRBD2	-
TGTGCCAGTACGGACTACAGCAATCAGCCCCAGCATTTT	CASTDYSNQPQHF	TRBV19	TRBJ1-5	-	-
TGTGCCAGTAGTAAAGGGACAGGGTGGGAGCAGTACTTC	CASSKGTGWEQYF	TRBV19	TRBJ2-7	TRBD1	-
TGTGCCAGTAGTATCAAGGTGAAACAGCCCCAGCATTTT	CASSIKVKQPQHF	TRBV19	TRBJ1-5	-	-
TGCGCCAGCAGCCCCCCCTCCGGAGCCATACGCGAGCAGTACTTC	CASSPPSGAIREQYF	TRBV5-1	TRBJ2-7	-	-
TGTGCCAGCAGTTCTTTAGAGGGGGCTGAAGCTTTCTTT	CASSSLEGAEAFF	TRBV12-3/TRBV12-4	TRBJ1-1	-	-
TGTGCCAGCAGCTTTCAGGCCCTGAACACTGAAGCTTTCTTT	CASSFQALNTEAFF	TRBV11-2	TRBJ1-1	-	-
TGTGCCAGCAGCTACGACAGGGCCTATCGATTGAACACTGAAGCTTTCTTT	CASSYDRAYRLNTEAFF	TRBV5-6	TRBJ1-1	TRBD1	-
TGTGCCTGGAGTTACGGGACCGGTCAGCCCCAGCATTTT	CAWSYGTGQPQHF	TRBV30	TRBJ1-5	-	-
TGTGCCAGTTTTGAGGTGGGGACTTCCTATGGCTACACCTTC	CASFEVGTSYGYTF	TRBV28	TRBJ1-2	-	-
TGTGCCAGCTCATTAAACCAGGGAACTGGAAACACCATATATTTT	CASSLNQGTGNTIYF	TRBV18	TRBJ1-3	-	-
TGTGCCAGCAGACGGTTGGACAGCCAAGAGACCCAGTACTTC	CASRRLDSQETQYF	TRBV5-5	TRBJ2-5	-	-
TGTGCCAGCAGTTACTCGTTGGACAGCTCCTACGAGCAGTACTTC	CASSYSLDSSYEQYF	TRBV6-5	TRBJ2-7	-	-
TGTGCCAGCAGCCAAGCGGGCGGACCTTACCAGCCCCAGCATTTT	CASSQAGGPYQPQHF	TRBV3-1/TRBV3-2	TRBJ1-5	-	-
TGTGCCAGCAGTGCCAGGGGGACGTATGGCTACACCTTC	CASSARGTYGYTF	TRBV12-3/TRBV12-4	TRBJ1-2	TRBD1	-
TGTGCCAGCAGACTCCTGCGGGGGCCTTCCACCTACGAGCAGTACTTC	CASRLLRGPSTYEQYF	TRBV11-2	TRBJ2-7	-	once
TGTGCCAGCAGCTTAGGTCCCAGGGGTAGCACAGATACGCAGTATTTT	CASSLGPRGSTDTQYF	TRBV7-8	TRBJ2-3	-	-
TGTGCCAGCAACAGGGCTACGTTGACCGGGGAGCTGTTTTTT	CASNRATLTGELFF	TRBV5-6	TRBJ2-2	-	-
TGTGCCTGGAGTGTGGGGGGCGATCAGCCCCAGCATTTT	CAWSVGGDQPQHF	TRBV30	TRBJ1-5	-	-
TGCGCCAGCAGCCCAGGACAGGCGACTGAAGCTTTCTTT	CASSPGQATEAFF	TRBV5-1	TRBJ1-1	TRBD1	-
TGTGCCAGCAGCTCAAACTTCCGGGACAGCGTTAGCAATCAGCCCCAGCATTTT	CASSSNFRDSVSNQPQHF	TRBV5-6	TRBJ1-5	TRBD1	-
TGTGCCAGTAGTATAGGACTAGCGGGAGTGGATACGCAGTATTTT	CASSIGLAGVDTQYF	TRBV19	TRBJ2-3	TRBD2	-
TGTGCCAGCAGCCGGGACGCATATGGCTACACCTTC	CASSRDAYGYTF	TRBV12-3/TRBV12-4	TRBJ1-2	-	once
TGTGCCAGCAGCCCGGGGACTAGCGGGAGTGGAGTGGAGACCCAGTACTTC	CASSPGTSGSGVETQYF	TRBV9	TRBJ2-5	TRBD2	-
TGTGCCAGCAGTTTAGGTGTCGGATCCCAGGCAAGGTACTTC	CASSLGVGSQARYF	TRBV28	TRBJ2-5	-	-
TGTGCCAGCAGCGCGACTAGCGGGGGGAGCAATGAGCAGTTCTTC	CASSATSGGSNEQFF	TRBV9	TRBJ2-1	TRBD2	once
TGTGCCAGCAGTCCCCGCCTGACCTATGGCTACACCTTC	CASSPRLTYGYTF	TRBV12-3/TRBV12-4	TRBJ1-2	-	-
TGCGCCAGCTCCGGACAGGCTGGAAACACCATATATTTT	CASSGQAGNTIYF	TRBV5-1	TRBJ1-3	TRBD1	-